The T cell receptor (beta chain) described here comes from a study of CD8+CD57+ T cells in acquired aplastic anemia. General study findings and limits: The CD8+CD57+ cells of patients were less diverse than their total CD4+ and CD8+ pools.

There are a few counts of this clonotype. What it recognizes is unknown. Trimming removed 3 bases from V and 4 bases from J; junction bases left unmatched: 16. The germline gives CDR1 LNHNV, CDR2 YYDKDF (reference sequence). CDR3 length: 18 residues. Genomic DNA served as template for TCR beta VDJ and CDR3 profiling. From the reads, TCRdb called clonotypes with MiXCR, one entry per CDR3 protein. Of 15,000 to 20,000 distinct CDR3 sequences listed, less than 45% are singletons. Before being chosen for sequencing, patients had shown CD8+CD57+ cell expansion by flow cytometry. Among the approximately twelve patients, 2 also had CD8+CD57+ effector memory cells sequenced.

The source of this sequence is a human donor with aplastic anemia. The rearrangement joins TRBV15 to TRBJ1-1, with 8 bases matching TRBD1. The source material was CD8+CD57+ T cells sorted from PBMCs. Sample subset: bead-enriched CD8+CD57+ effector memory T cells from SAA patients. The CDR3 sequence is CATSSQEVGTGRGTEAFF. The CDR3 nucleotides are TGTGCCACCAGCAGCCAAGAGGTCGGGACAGGCCGCGGCACTGAAGCTTTCTTT. Full variable domain (missing parts from reference TRBV15 and TRBJ1-1): DAMVIQNPRYQVTQFGKPVTLSCSQTLNHNVMYWYQQKSSQAPKLLFHYYDKDFNNEADTPDNFQSRRPNTSFCFLDIRSPGLGDTAMYLCATSSQEVGTGRGTEAFFGQGTRLTVV.